The sequence of this TCR beta chain was determined in a study of CD8 T cells in ankylosing spondylitis. Overall study findings and caveats: Peripheral blood held disease-linked clones only at relatively low frequency, and these were CD8+. Past studies reported some motif variants in reactive arthritis synovial fluid and blood. A motif in TCR beta, a set of seven to nine highly homologous variants, appeared characteristic of ankylosing spondylitis blood.

The germline V and J ends were trimmed by 2 bases and 4 bases, with 8 bases remaining between them. Germline V gene lookup returns CDR1 MNHEY and CDR2 SMNVEV (reference sequence). The CDR3 consists of 13 residues. TCRdb re-derived calls from the 5' RACE reads in MiXCR, one entry per CDR3 protein. The table includes 150,000 to 250,000 distinct CDR3 sequences, more than 10% detected once. As concerns this clonotype: What it binds is not known.

The source of this sequence is a male donor with ankylosing spondylitis or in good health (not recorded which). The chain is built from TRBV27 and TRBJ1-2, with D unclear. Sequencing was done on a sample of blood, either unsorted or a sorted T cell fraction (not recorded which). CDR3 coding DNA: TGTGCCAGCAGTTTAGCAGCCAGCTATGGCTACACCTTC. Translating gives CASSLAASYGYTF.